This record covers a single T cell receptor beta chain. Which antigen it targets is not known. No per-base quality is available; no much larger clone lies one base away. The data derive from a study of blood T cell repertoires in COVID-19 (dated by TCRdb to 2018 to 2021). Regarding the study in general: Samples covering the acute and convalescent phases of COVID-19 were provided by collaborators in the United States, Italy and Spain. The material from the prospective study consisted of cDNA or gDNA derived from T cells, B-cell-depleted T cells, or PBMCs. Subjects who had been exposed to COVID-19, were actively infected with it, or had recovered from it provided the deeply sampled blood TCRbeta repertoires that made up the dataset. The repertoires were released in a freely available public database meant as a resource for research on the immune response to SARS-CoV-2. The samples were drawn from the first 160 participants of the ongoing ImmuneRACE study and from 950 to 1,500 subjects provided by 6 global collaborators. The sample metadata nearly always contained a de-identified subject ID, COVID-19 status, age in years and sex. Where available, HLA class I and class II types were taken from metadata supplied by the sample provider and were not determined by assay-based typing.

Taken from the germline V gene (reference sequence), the CDR1 and CDR2 loops are MNHEY and SMNVEV. The CDR3 numbers 14 residues from cysteine through phenylalanine. Kept here is only the CDR3 DNA, which spans 42 bases and is read in frame from base 1. V is pared back by 1 base and J by 8 bases, with 12 bases lying between the germline termini. TCRbeta CDR3 regions were amplified from genomic DNA by means of the immunoSEQ Assay, a bias-controlled multiplex PCR. On the authors' methods: Within the assay, amplification of reference gene primers was used to estimate how many nucleated cells each sample contained. To quantify the absolute abundance of each unique TCRbeta CDR3 rearrangement, sequence reads were collapsed and filtered. Productive Simpson clonality was computed per sample as the square root of Simpson's diversity index over productive rearrangements. TCRdb provides this immuneACCESS table in a form limited to in-frame rearrangements. Some clones are lacking; in checked studies, under half of them reflect an unresolved V gene, and why the rest are absent is not known. The V and J calls and clone size come from that table; D and trimming were worked out from the DNA. This sample comprises roughly 140,000 clones, approximately 88% of them detected only once. Of the sample, about 28% falls within the top ten clones.

Each collaborating institution followed its own protocols to collect whole blood in K2EDTA tubes. For TCRbeta analysis, collaborator samples were shipped as frozen whole blood, as isolated PBMCs, or as DNA extracted from either sample type. What the research found in general, with its limitations: How much clinical and demographic metadata was included differed by source and by participant, and the metadata was provided uncurated.

This clonotype was sampled from a human donor in a cohort sampled during active COVID-19. The material sequenced was peripheral blood. The chain was built from TRBV27 and TRBJ2-1; a tentative D call is TRBD1 (6 bases match). The CDR3 sequence is CASSLFSGVDEQFF. The sequenced DNA is TGTGCCAGCAGTTTATTTTCAGGGGTGGATGAGCAGTTCTTC.